The sequence of this TCR beta chain was determined in a study of identical twins. The CDR3 extends over 14 amino acids. CDR1 and CDR2 from the germline V gene are MNHNS and SASEGT. Trimming removed 8 bases at V and 0 bases at J, with 12 bases between. This clonotype was recorded at least ten times. Each CDR3 protein gets one entry after TCRdb re-called the 5' RACE reads with MiXCR. The repertoire consists of some 260,000 distinct CDR3 sequences, with more than 13% occurring once and the leading ten covering approximately 9.3%. The TCR sequence derives from a woman between 18 and 29 years old in good health. The V and J genes are TRBV6-1 and TRBJ2-3, with D possibly being TRBD2 (6 bases). The sequenced sample was memory (CD45RO+) T cells sorted from blood. DNA of the CDR3: TGTGCCAGCTTACGGGGACTCAGCACAGATACGCAGTATTTT. Its translation: CASLRGLSTDTQYF.